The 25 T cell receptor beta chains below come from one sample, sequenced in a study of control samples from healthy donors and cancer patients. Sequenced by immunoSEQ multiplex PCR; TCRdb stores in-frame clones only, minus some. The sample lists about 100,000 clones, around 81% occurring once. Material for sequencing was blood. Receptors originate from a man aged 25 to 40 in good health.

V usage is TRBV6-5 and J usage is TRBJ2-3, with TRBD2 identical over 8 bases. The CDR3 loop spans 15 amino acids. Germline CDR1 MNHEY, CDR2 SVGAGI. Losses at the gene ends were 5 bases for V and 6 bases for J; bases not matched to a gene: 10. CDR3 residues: CASSRAGEGRDTQYF. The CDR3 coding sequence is TGTGCCAGCAGTAGAGCGGGGGAGGGGCGGGATACGCAGTATTTT.

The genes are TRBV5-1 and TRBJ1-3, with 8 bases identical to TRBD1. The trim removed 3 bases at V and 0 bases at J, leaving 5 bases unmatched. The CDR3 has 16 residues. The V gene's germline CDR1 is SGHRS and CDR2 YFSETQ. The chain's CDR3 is CASSSTGVFSGNTIYF. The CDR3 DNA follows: TGCGCCAGCAGCTCGACAGGGGTCTTCTCTGGAAACACCATATATTTT.

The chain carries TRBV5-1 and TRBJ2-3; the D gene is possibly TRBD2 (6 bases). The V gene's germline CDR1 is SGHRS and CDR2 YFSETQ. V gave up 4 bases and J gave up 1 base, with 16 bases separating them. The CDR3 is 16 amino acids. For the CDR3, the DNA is TGCGCCAGCAGCCCGGACGGGGGTTTTGGCACAGATACGCAGTATTTT. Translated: CASSPDGGFGTDTQYF.

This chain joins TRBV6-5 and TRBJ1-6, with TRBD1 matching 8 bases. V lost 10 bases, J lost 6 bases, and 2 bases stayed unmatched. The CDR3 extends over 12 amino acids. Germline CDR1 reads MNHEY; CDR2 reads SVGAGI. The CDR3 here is CATRGLNSPLHF. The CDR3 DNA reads TGTGCCACCAGGGGGCTTAATTCACCCCTCCACTTT.

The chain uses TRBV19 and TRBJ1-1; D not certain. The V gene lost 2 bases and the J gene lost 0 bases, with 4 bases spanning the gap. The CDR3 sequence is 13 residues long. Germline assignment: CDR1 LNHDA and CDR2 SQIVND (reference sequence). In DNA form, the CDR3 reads TGTGCCAGTAGTATACGGTTGAACACTGAAGCTTTCTTT. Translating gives CASSIRLNTEAFF.

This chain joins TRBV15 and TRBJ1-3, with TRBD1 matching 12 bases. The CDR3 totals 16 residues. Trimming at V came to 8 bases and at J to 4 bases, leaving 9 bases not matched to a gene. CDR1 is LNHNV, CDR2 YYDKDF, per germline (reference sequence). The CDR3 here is CATAPGQGAYGNTIYF. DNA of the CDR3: TGTGCCACCGCCCCGGGACAGGGGGCGTACGGAAACACCATATATTTT. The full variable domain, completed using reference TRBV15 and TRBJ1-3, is DAMVIQNPRYQVTQFGKPVTLSCSQTLNHNVMYWYQQKSSQAPKLLFHYYDKDFNNEADTPDNFQSRRPNTSFCFLDIRSPGLGDTAMYLCATAPGQGAYGNTIYFGEGSWLTVV.

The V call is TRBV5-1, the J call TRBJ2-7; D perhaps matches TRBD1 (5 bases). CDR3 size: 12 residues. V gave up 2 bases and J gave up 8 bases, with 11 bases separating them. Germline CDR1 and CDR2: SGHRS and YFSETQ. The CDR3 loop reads CASSLTGYKQYF. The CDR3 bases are TGCGCCAGCAGCTTAACAGGTTACAAGCAGTACTTC. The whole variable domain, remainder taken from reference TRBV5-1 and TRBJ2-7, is KAGVTQTPRYLIKTRGQQVTLSCSPISGHRSVSWYQQTPGQGLQFLFEYFSETQRNKGNFPGRFSGRQFSNSRSEMNVSTLELGDSALYLCASSLTGYKQYFGPGTRLTVT.

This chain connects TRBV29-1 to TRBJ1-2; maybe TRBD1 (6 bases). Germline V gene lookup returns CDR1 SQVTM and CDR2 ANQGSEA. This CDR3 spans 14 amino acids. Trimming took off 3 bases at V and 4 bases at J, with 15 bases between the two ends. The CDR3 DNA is TGCAGCGTTGACCAAAGTGGACAGAGCTATGGCTACACCTTC. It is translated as CSVDQSGQSYGYTF.

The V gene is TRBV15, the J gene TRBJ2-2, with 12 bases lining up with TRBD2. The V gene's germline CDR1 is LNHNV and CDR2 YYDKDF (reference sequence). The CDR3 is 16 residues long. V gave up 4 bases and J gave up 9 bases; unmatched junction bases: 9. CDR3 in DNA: TGTGCCACCAGCACGGCTAGCGGGGGGGCAATCCGGGAGCTGTTTTTT. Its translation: CATSTASGGAIRELFF.

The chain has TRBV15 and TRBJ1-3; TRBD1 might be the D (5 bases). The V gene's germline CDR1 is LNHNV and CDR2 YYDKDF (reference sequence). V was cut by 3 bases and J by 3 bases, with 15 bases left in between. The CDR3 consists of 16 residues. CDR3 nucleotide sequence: TGTGCCACCAGCAGCAGAATCGGGACGGTTGGAAACACCATATATTTT. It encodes CATSSRIGTVGNTIYF.

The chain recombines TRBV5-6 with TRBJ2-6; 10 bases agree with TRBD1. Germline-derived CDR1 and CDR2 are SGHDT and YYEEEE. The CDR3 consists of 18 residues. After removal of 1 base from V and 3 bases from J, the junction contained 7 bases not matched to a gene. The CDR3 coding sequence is TGTGCCAGCAGCTTGAGGACAGGGGGAAAAAGTGGGGCCAACGTCCTGACTTTC. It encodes CASSLRTGGKSGANVLTF. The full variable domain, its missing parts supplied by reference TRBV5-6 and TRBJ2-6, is DAGVTQSPTHLIKTRGQQVTLRCSPKSGHDTVSWYQQALGQGPQFIFQYYEEEERQRGNFPDRFSGHQFPNYSSELNVNALLLGDSALYLCASSLRTGGKSGANVLTFGAGSRLTVL.

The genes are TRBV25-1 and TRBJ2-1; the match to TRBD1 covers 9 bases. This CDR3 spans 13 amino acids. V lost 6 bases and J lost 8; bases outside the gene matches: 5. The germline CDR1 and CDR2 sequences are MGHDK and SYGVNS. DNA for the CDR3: TGTGCCAGCAGCCGGGACAGGGATGATGAGCAGTTCTTC. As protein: CASSRDRDDEQFF.

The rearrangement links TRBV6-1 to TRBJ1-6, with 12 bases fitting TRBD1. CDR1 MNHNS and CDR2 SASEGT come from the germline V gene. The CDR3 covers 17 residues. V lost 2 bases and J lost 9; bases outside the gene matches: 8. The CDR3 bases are TGTGCCAGCAGTGAAAAAGGGGGACAGGGGGCAAGTTCACCCCTCCACTTT. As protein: CASSEKGGQGASSPLHF.

The CDR3 bases are TGTGCCAGCAGCCCTTTTGACAGGGTACCCGCTGGGAACATTCAGTACTTC. Its protein product is CASSPFDRVPAGNIQYF. V usage is TRBV7-9 and J usage is TRBJ2-4; TRBD1 aligns across 7 bases. CDR1 and CDR2 (germline): SEHNR, FQNEAQ (reference sequence). This CDR3 has 17 residues. The ends lost 5 bases at V and 7 bases at J; junction bases unmatched: 17.

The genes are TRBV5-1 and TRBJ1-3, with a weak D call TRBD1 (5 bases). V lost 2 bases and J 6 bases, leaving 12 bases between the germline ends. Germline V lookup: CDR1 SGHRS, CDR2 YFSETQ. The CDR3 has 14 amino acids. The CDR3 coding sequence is TGCGCCAGCAGCTTTGAGTCGGGGCTAAACACCATATATTTT. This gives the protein CASSFESGLNTIYF.

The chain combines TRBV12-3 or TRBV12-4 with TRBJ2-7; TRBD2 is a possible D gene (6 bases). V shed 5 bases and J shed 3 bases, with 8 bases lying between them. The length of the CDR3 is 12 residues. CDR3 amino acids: CASSGTYYEQYF. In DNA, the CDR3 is TGTGCCAGCAGTGGGACTTACTACGAGCAGTACTTC.

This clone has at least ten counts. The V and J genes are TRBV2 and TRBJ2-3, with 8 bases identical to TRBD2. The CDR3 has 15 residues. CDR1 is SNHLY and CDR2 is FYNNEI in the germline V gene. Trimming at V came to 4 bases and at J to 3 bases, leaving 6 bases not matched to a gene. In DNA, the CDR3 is TGTGCCAGCAGTGGACTTAGCGGGGATACAGATACGCAGTATTTT. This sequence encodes CASSGLSGDTDTQYF.

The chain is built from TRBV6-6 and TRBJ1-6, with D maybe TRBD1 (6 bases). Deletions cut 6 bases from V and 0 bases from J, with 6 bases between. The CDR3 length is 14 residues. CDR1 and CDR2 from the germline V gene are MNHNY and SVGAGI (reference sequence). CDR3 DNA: TGTGCCAGCAGACAGGGCTCCTATAATTCACCCCTCCACTTT. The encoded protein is CASRQGSYNSPLHF.

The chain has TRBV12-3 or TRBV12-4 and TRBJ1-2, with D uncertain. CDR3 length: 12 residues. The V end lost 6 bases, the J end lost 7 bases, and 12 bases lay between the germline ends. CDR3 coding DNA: TGTGCCAGCAGGGGCAGGCCCACTGGCTACACCTTC. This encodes CASRGRPTGYTF.

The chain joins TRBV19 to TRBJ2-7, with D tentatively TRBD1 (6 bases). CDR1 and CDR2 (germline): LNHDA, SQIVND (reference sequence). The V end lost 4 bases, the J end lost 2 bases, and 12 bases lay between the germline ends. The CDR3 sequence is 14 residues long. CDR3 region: CASSKGGPTYEQYF. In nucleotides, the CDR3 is TGTGCCAGTAGTAAAGGGGGTCCCACCTACGAGCAGTACTTC.

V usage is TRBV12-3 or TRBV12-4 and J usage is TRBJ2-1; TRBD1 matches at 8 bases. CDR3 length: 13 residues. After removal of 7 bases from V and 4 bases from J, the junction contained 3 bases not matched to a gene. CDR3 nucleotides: TGTGCCAGCATCGGACAGGGTTACAATGAGCAGTTCTTC. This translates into CASIGQGYNEQFF.

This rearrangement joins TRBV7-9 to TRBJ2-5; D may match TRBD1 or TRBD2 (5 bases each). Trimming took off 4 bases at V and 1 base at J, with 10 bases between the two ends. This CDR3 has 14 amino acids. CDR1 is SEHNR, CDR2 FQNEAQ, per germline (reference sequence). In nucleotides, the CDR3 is TGTGCCAGCAGCTCGAGGGGATTCCAAGAGACCCAGTACTTC. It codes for CASSSRGFQETQYF.

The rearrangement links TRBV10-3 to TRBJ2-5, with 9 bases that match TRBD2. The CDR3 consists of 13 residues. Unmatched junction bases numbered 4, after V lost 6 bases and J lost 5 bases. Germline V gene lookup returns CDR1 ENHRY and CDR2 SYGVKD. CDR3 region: CAISLGLAETQYF. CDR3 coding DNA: TGTGCCATCAGCCTCGGACTAGCGGAGACCCAGTACTTC.

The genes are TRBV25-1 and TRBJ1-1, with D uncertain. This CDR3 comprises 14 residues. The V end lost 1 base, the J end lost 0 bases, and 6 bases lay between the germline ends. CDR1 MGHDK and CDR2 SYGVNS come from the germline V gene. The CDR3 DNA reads TGTGCCAGCAGTGAATTTTCCCTGAACACTGAAGCTTTCTTT. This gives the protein CASSEFSLNTEAFF. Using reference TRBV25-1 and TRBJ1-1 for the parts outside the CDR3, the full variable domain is EADIYQTPRYLVIGTGKKITLECSQTMGHDKMYWYQQDPGMELHLIHYSYGVNSTEKGDLSSESTVSRIRTEHFPLTLESARPSHTSQYLCASSEFSLNTEAFFGQGTRLTVV.

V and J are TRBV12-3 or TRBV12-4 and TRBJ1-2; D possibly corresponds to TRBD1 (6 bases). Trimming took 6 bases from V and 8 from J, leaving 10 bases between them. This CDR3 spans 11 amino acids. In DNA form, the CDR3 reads TGTGCCAGCAGCAGGGGTTGGGGCTACACCTTC. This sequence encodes CASSRGWGYTF.